This entry is about one T cell receptor beta chain. The source of the sample is a study of blood T cell repertoires in COVID-19. Germline CDR1 reads PRHDT; CDR2 reads FYEKMQ (reference sequence). The junction had 17 bases not matched to a gene; V was cut back by 5 bases and J by 5 bases. The CDR3 totals 18 residues. Clinical histories supplied by participants themselves formed the basis of cohort assignment. Two consecutive negative NP/OP PCR tests, clearance, or resolved symptoms defined Cohort 3 recovery. Clones were read by immunoSEQ multiplex PCR, and TCRdb kept only the in-frame ones, dropping some. The data show 380,000 or so clones, over 75% seen once.

This sequence joins TRBV13 and TRBJ2-1, with 8 bases lining up with TRBD1. This sequence originates from a man aged 25-45 years who had recovered from COVID-19. The sample consisted of PBMCs or T cells enriched from blood (not recorded which). CDR3 coding DNA: TGTGCCAGCAGCCAGGGGGCGGTAGCCCTAAACTTTGACAATGAGCAGTTCTTC. Residues: CASSQGAVALNFDNEQFF.